The entry that follows covers one T cell receptor (beta chain) sequence. Its target is not known. Primers included in the PCR were 60 Vbeta and 13 Jbeta primers. The method was immunoSEQ multiplex PCR; TCRdb's version includes in-frame clones alone and lacks a portion of them. The sample includes around 100,000 clones, over 60% of them seen just once. This entry is derived from a study of cytomegalovirus exposure and HLA in healthy donors. Study-level points and caveats: In a later analysis, TCR association rates varied by HLA locus: DRB1 most, HLA-C fewest. Some TCR beta chains (roughly 150 of them) were listed as cytomegalovirus-associated. The dataset shows that most TCR sequences were rare, while some public TCRs occurred in many donors.

Trimming took 4 bases from V and 0 from J; bases not matched to a gene: 4. CDR1 and CDR2 from the germline V gene are SGHDN and FVKESK. The CDR3 loop spans 16 amino acids. Sequenced sample: PBMCs. V usage is TRBV14 and J usage is TRBJ2-3, with 10 bases fitting TRBD2. This TCR derives from a female donor in good health and CMV-seropositive. The CDR3 DNA follows: TGTGCCAGCAGCCTTAGACTAGCGGGCAGCACAGATACGCAGTATTTT. It specifies CASSLRLAGSTDTQYF.